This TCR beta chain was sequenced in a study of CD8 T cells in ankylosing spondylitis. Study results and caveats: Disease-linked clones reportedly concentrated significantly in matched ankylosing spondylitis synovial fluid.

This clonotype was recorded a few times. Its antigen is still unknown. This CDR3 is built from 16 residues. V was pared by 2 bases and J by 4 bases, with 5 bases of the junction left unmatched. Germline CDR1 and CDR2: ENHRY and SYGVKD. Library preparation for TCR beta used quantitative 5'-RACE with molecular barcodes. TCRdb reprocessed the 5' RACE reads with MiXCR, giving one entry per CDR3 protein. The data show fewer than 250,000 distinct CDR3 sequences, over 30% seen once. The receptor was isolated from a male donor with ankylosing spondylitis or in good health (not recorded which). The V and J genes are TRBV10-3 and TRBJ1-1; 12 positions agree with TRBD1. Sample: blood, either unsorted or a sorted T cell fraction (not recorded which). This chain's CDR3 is CAISEGTGGWGTEAFF. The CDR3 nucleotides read TGTGCCATCAGTGAGGGGACAGGGGGCTGGGGCACTGAAGCTTTCTTT.